The 15 T cell receptor beta chains below come from one sample, sequenced in a study of beta chain features in type 1 diabetes. The antigens these receptors bind are not known. Every bit of the isolated RNA underwent reverse transcription, so sequencing read expressed TCRB transcripts. This table comes from immunoSEQ multiplex PCR, and its TCRdb copy is limited to in-frame clones, with some not included. Seen here are approximately 150,000 clones, about an eighth observed once, and the top ten hold approximately 1.3%. General study findings and limits: Shortening of TCRB CDR3s, moderate but significant, appeared in all four CD4+ subsets of Type 1 diabetes patients.

The sequenced material came from central memory CD4+ T cells from blood. The origin of the receptors is a man between 18 and 35 years old with type 1 diabetes.

This clone was seen a handful of times. This chain joins TRBV29-1 and TRBJ1-5; TRBD1 matches at 7 bases. This CDR3 spans 12 amino acids. V was pared by 7 bases and J by 6 bases, with 6 bases of the junction left unmatched. CDR1 SQVTM and CDR2 ANQGSEA come from the germline V gene. The CDR3 reads CSARQGLQPQHF. In DNA, the CDR3 is TGCAGCGCTCGACAGGGCCTTCAGCCCCAGCATTTT. Based on the CDR3 plus reference TRBV29-1 and TRBJ1-5, the full variable domain is SAVISQKPSRDICQRGTSLTIQCQVDSQVTMMFWYRQQPGQSLTLIATANQGSEATYESGFVIDKFPISRPNLTFSTLTVSNMSPEDSSIYLCSARQGLQPQHFGDGTRLSIL.

This clone came up a few times. The chain carries TRBV28 and TRBJ2-1; D is perhaps TRBD1 (7 bases). There are 16 residues in the CDR3. V was pared by 5 bases and J by 7 bases, with 21 bases between. Germline CDR1 is MDHEN and CDR2 is SYDVKM. Here the CDR3 reads CASSGTGQVGSNEQFF. CDR3 nucleotide sequence: TGTGCCAGCAGTGGGACTGGACAGGTGGGGTCAAATGAGCAGTTCTTC.

This clone has just a few counts. V is TRBV2 and J is TRBJ2-3, with 8 bases fitting TRBD1. Germline CDR1 is SNHLY and CDR2 is FYNNEI. This CDR3 comprises 15 residues. Trimming removed 5 bases from V and 2 bases from J; junction bases left unmatched: 6. Here the CDR3 DNA reads TGTGCCAGCAGTTTCGGGACAGGATACACAGATACGCAGTATTTT. This gives the protein CASSFGTGYTDTQYF.

A few counts support this clone. The chain uses TRBV4-1 and TRBJ1-2; D gene ambiguous. Deletions cut 0 bases from V and 0 bases from J, with 11 bases between. The germline V gene has CDR1 MGHRA and CDR2 YSYEKL. This CDR3 contains 16 residues. CDR3 loop: CASSQEATSPNYGYTF. For the CDR3, the DNA is TGCGCCAGCAGCCAAGAAGCGACCTCTCCTAACTATGGCTACACCTTC.

This clone has more than one count but fewer than ten. The V and J genes are TRBV5-5 and TRBJ2-7; TRBD1 matches at 9 bases. The V gene end was trimmed by 2 bases and the J gene end by 3 bases; junction bases not matched to a gene: 6. CDR1 is SGHKS and CDR2 is YYEKEE in the germline V gene (reference sequence). The CDR3 spans 15 residues. CDR3: CASSLFTGGGYEQYF. The CDR3 nucleotides read TGTGCCAGCAGCTTATTCACAGGGGGCGGCTACGAGCAGTACTTC.

Comments on this clone: This CDR3 is also generated by other DNA sequences in the sample. This rearrangement joins TRBV30 to TRBJ2-3; a possible D gene is TRBD2 (5 bases). Germline values: CDR1 GTSNPN, CDR2 SVGIG (reference sequence). V was cut by 5 bases and J by 0 bases, with 6 bases left in between. The CDR3 length is 12 residues. The CDR3, as DNA: TGTGCCTGGCGGGAAAGCACAGATACGCAGTATTTT. Protein: CAWRESTDTQYF.

This clone was recorded a few times. V is TRBV27 and J is TRBJ2-5, with TRBD2 as a possible D gene (6 bases). The CDR3 extends over 14 amino acids. Germline CDR1 and CDR2: MNHEY and SMNVEV (reference sequence). Trimming shortened V by 2 bases and J by 4 bases, and 11 bases separated the two germline ends. The CDR3 DNA reads TGTGCCAGCAGTTTAATGGGGGGTACAGAGACCCAGTACTTC. It yields the protein CASSLMGGTETQYF.

The table lists this clone with a few counts. The chain employs TRBV4-1 and TRBJ2-1; a weak D match, TRBD2 (6 bases). The CDR3 spans 18 residues. Germline-derived CDR1 and CDR2 are MGHRA and YSYEKL. V gave up 4 bases and J gave up 0 bases, with 19 bases separating them. CDR3 region: CASSLPLGGYRSYNEQFF. Here the CDR3 DNA reads TGCGCCAGCAGCCTTCCACTGGGGGGTTACCGCTCCTACAATGAGCAGTTCTTC.

The genes are TRBV19 and TRBJ1-5; the match to TRBD1 covers 9 bases. The CDR3 has 12 residues. Germline lookup yields CDR1 LNHDA and CDR2 SQIVND (reference sequence). Losses at the gene ends were 5 bases for V and 15 bases for J; bases not matched to a gene: 8. In DNA, the CDR3 is TGTGCCAGTAGTGTAGGACAGGGGAGGACGCATTTT. As protein: CASSVGQGRTHF.

This clone appeared a few times. The chain uses TRBV18 and TRBJ1-5; 9 bases align to TRBD1. The CDR3 is 15 amino acids. Trimming cost V 4 bases and J 7 bases; bases outside gene matches: 8. Looked up from germline, CDR1 is KGHSH and CDR2 is LQKENI. CDR3 region: CASSQTGQGLQPQHF. The CDR3 DNA reads as TGTGCCAGCTCACAGACGGGACAGGGACTACAGCCCCAGCATTTT. Looking up the rest from reference TRBV18 and TRBJ1-5 gives the full variable domain: NAGVMQNPRHLVRRRGQEARLRCSPMKGHSHVYWYRQLPEEGLKFMVYLQKENIIDESGMPKERFSAEFPKEGPSILRIQQVVRGDSAAYFCASSQTGQGLQPQHFGDGTRLSIL.

This clone was seen a few times. J is TRBJ2-1 and V is TRBV29-1; possibly TRBD2 for D (7 bases). This CDR3 is built from 13 residues. Germline CDR1 reads SQVTM; CDR2 reads ANQGSEA. V lost 7 bases and J lost 3, with 13 bases in between. The CDR3 loop is CSGGGDLYNEQFF. In nucleotides, the CDR3 is TGCAGCGGAGGGGGGGACCTCTACAATGAGCAGTTCTTC.

This clone appeared a few times. The chain couples TRBV30 to TRBJ1-1; D unresolved. V lost 5 bases and J lost 0, with 4 bases in between. CDR1 and CDR2 (germline): GTSNPN, SVGIG (reference sequence). CDR3 length: 11 residues. The CDR3 is CAWGLNTEAFF. The CDR3 nucleotides are TGTGCCTGGGGATTGAACACTGAAGCTTTCTTT.

The chain has TRBV15 and TRBJ1-2; the match to TRBD1 covers 10 bases. Germline V gene data show CDR1 as LNHNV and CDR2 as YYDKDF (reference sequence). CDR3 length: 13 residues. J lost 6 bases, V lost 5 bases, and 3 bases had no gene match. The CDR3 spells CATSRGTGDGYTF. In DNA, the CDR3 is TGTGCCACCAGCCGGGGGACAGGGGATGGCTACACCTTC.

This clone has more than one count but fewer than ten. The chain couples TRBV28 to TRBJ2-5, with D maybe TRBD2 (6 bases). Trimming stripped 3 bases from V and 4 bases from J, with 9 bases between. The CDR3 has 13 residues. The germline V gene has CDR1 MDHEN and CDR2 SYDVKM. This CDR3 is CASSFGGGETQYF. CDR3 DNA: TGTGCCAGCAGTTTTGGGGGAGGAGAGACCCAGTACTTC.

This clone was observed at least ten times. Other nucleotide sequences in the sample specify the same CDR3. J is TRBJ2-2 and V is TRBV30; maybe TRBD1 (6 bases). Germline CDR1 and CDR2: GTSNPN and SVGIG (reference sequence). V shed 2 bases and J shed 4 bases, with 14 bases lying between them. The CDR3 spans 15 residues. This chain's CDR3 is CAWSLGGQTTGELFF. CDR3 in DNA: TGTGCCTGGAGTTTGGGTGGACAGACCACCGGGGAGCTGTTTTTT.